This record concerns one T cell receptor beta chain sequence. The data are from a study of blood T cell repertoires in COVID-19. About the study: COVID-19 samples collected from the United States, Italy and Spain covered acute and convalescent phases. PBMCs, B-cell-depleted T cells, or T cells provided the cDNA or gDNA that made up the material.

V lost 8 bases, J lost 0 bases, and 11 bases lay in between. The CDR3 extends over 14 amino acids. Germline CDR1 is SGHVS and CDR2 is FNYEAQ. Seattle-derived patients entered the study during active infection and were followed longitudinally. Sequencing used immunoSEQ multiplex PCR; TCRdb keeps in-frame clones, though not all of them. This table has approximately 500,000 clones, approximately 92% appearing once. Specimen: peripheral blood. This receptor was taken from a man aged 18 to 30 with COVID-19, enrolled during active disease. This chain uses TRBV7-6 with TRBJ1-3, with no clear D. The CDR3 DNA follows: TGTGCCAGCCGTCAACTGATCTCTGGAAACACCATATATTTT. It yields the protein CASRQLISGNTIYF.